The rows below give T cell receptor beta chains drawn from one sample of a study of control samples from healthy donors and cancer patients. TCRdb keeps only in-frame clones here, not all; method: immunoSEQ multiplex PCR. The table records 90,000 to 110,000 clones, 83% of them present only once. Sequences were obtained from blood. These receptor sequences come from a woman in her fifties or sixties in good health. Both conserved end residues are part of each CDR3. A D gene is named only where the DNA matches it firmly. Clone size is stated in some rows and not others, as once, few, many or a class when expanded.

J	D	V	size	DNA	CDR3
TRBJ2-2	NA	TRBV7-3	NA	TGTGCCAGCAGCTTAGACAGCGTCACCGGGGAGCTGTTTTTT	CASSLDSVTGELFF
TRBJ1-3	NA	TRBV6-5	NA	TGTGCCAGCAGCGAGGGATCTGGAAACACCATATATTTT	CASSEGSGNTIYF
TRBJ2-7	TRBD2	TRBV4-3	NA	TGCGCCAGCAGCCAAGATTCTAGCGGGAGTAGCAACGAGCAGTACTTC	CASSQDSSGSSNEQYF
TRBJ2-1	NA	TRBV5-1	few	TGCGCCAGCAGGACTGAGTCGTACAATGAGCAGTTCTTC	CASRTESYNEQFF
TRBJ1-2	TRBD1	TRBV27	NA	TGTGCCAGCAGTTTATACAGGGGGCTCCCTGGCTACACCTTC	CASSLYRGLPGYTF
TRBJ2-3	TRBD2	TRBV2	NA	TGTGCCAGCAGTGCAGGGACTAGCGGGAGAGGCACAGATACGCAGTATTTT	CASSAGTSGRGTDTQYF
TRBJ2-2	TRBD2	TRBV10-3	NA	TGTGCCATCAGTGAGTCCGGTAGCGGGGGCCTCGGGGAGCTGTTTTTT	CAISESGSGGLGELFF
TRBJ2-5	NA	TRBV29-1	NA	TGCAGCGTCGTGCTGGGGGCGGAAGAGACCCAGTACTTC	CSVVLGAEETQYF
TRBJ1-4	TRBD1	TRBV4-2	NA	TGTGCCAGCAGCCTACAGGGGGCTCTTAATGAAAAACTGTTTTTT	CASSLQGALNEKLFF
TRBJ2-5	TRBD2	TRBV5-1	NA	TGCGCCAGCAGCTTGGCCGGGACTAGCGGAGGGGAGACCCAGTACTTC	CASSLAGTSGGETQYF
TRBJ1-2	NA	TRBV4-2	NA	NA	CASGRGQVGYTF
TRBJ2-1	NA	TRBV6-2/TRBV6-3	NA	TGTGCCAGCAGTTACAGGGTTGAGCAGTTCTTC	CASSYRVEQFF
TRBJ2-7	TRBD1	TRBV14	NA	TGTGCCAGCAGCCATGACAGGGGGCCCTACGAGCAGTACTTC	CASSHDRGPYEQYF
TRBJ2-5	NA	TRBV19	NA	TGTGCCAGTAGTAATCTAGGCGGATTAACAGAGACCCAGTACTTC	CASSNLGGLTETQYF
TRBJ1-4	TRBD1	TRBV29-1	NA	TGCAGCGTCGGACAGGGGTATGAAAAACTGTTTTTT	CSVGQGYEKLFF
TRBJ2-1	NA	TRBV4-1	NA	TGCGCCAGCAGCCAGGGGGGCGGGAGTCGCTCCTACAATGAGCAGTTCTTC	CASSQGGGSRSYNEQFF
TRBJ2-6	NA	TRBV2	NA	TGTGCCAGCAGTCCGGGCCTCTCTGGGGCCAACGTCCTGACTTTC	CASSPGLSGANVLTF
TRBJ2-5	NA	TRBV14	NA	TGTGCCAGCAGCCAAGATGCAGGGGGGGGAGAGACCCAGTACTTC	CASSQDAGGGETQYF
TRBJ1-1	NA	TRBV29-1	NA	TGCAGCGTCCGTCCTGGAAAGGGGACTGAAGCTTTCTTT	CSVRPGKGTEAFF
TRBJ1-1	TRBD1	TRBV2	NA	TGTGCCAGCCGTCGGACAGGCACTGAAGCTTTCTTT	CASRRTGTEAFF
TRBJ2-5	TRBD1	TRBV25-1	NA	TGTGCCAGCGATACAGGGGGCGCCATCCAAGAGACCCAGTACTTC	CASDTGGAIQETQYF
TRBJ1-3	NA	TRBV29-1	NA	TGCAGCGCTAGCCTGCCCGGAGGCGCTGGAAACACCATATATTTT	CSASLPGGAGNTIYF
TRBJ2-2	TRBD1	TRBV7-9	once	TGTGCCAGCAGCTCCCTTGGGACAGCCACCGGGGAGCTGTTTTTT	CASSSLGTATGELFF
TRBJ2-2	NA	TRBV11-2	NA	TGTGCCAGCAGCTTAGGAGGACTAAGGGACACCGGGGAGCTGTTTTTT	CASSLGGLRDTGELFF
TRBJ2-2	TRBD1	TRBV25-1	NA	TGTGCCAGCAGTGAATCGGACAGGGCCCGTGCCGGGGAGCTGTTTTTT	CASSESDRARAGELFF
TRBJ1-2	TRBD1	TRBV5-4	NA	TGTGCCAGCAGCTTGGTGTTGGGACAGGGTAACTATGGCTACACCTTC	CASSLVLGQGNYGYTF
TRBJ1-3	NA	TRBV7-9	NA	TGTGCCAGCAGCTTAAGTCCCGGGCCCCCTCAGGCGAGGATATATTTT	CASSLSPGPPQARIYF
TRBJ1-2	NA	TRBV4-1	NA	TGCGCCAGCAGCCAAGGTCGCCGGGTGTATGGCTACACCTTC	CASSQGRRVYGYTF
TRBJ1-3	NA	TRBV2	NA	TGTGCCAGCAGTGATGGGACTGGAAACACCATATATTTT	CASSDGTGNTIYF